This TCR beta chain was sequenced during a study of blood T cell repertoires in COVID-19. Overall study: The study drew acute and convalescent COVID-19 samples from the United States, Italy and Spain. T cells, B-cell-depleted T cells, or PBMCs supplied cDNA or gDNA.

This clone was counted a few times. The CDR3 length is 12 residues. Per the original methods: The authors estimated nucleated cell counts from reference gene primer amplification. Sequencing used immunoSEQ multiplex PCR; TCRdb keeps in-frame clones, though not all of them. Clonal size and the V and J genes are those of that table, whereas D and trimming came from the DNA. The table records roughly 170,000 clones, approximately 79% of them present only once. Sequences were obtained from peripheral blood. The clonotype originates from a woman older than 75 with acute or convalescent COVID-19. The rearrangement links TRBV12-2 to TRBJ2-7; the table's TRBD2 call for D was not verified on the DNA. TRBV12-2 counts as a pseudogene. The CDR3 bases are TGTGCAAGTCGCTTAGGTTACGGGGAGCAGTACTTC. Encoded protein: CASRLGYGEQYF.